These 21 T cell receptor beta chains were sequenced from one sample in a study of OX40 agonist ivuxolimab in advanced cancers. The method was immunoSEQ multiplex PCR; TCRdb's version includes in-frame clones alone and lacks a portion of them. The data contain 20,000 to 25,000 clones, roughly nine tenths of them seen just once; the ten biggest clones take up 25% to 35%. The sample was CD4+ or CD8+ T cells sorted from blood, taken in a trial of the OX40 agonist ivuxolimab. The receptors stem from an adult with an advanced solid tumor such as melanoma, head and neck, liver or kidney cancer.

The gene calls are TRBV19 and TRBJ2-7; no firm D call. The CDR3 consists of 14 residues. The V and J ends lost 5 bases and 0 bases respectively, with 11 bases between them. The germline gives CDR1 LNHDA, CDR2 SQIVND (reference sequence). CDR3: CASSWAENSYEQYF. CDR3 nucleotides: TGTGCCAGTAGTTGGGCAGAAAACTCCTACGAGCAGTACTTC.

The CDR3 is CASSVEQRWRDEQFF. The DNA for the CDR3 is TGTGCCAGCAGCGTAGAGCAGAGGTGGAGGGATGAGCAGTTCTTC. The genes are TRBV9 and TRBJ2-1, with D perhaps TRBD2 (6 bases). The CDR3 loop spans 15 amino acids. Deletions cut 0 bases from V and 8 bases from J, with 15 bases between. Germline V CDR1 and CDR2: SGDLS, YYNGEE.

The V call is TRBV13, the J call TRBJ2-1; D is unclear. The germline gives CDR1 PRHDT, CDR2 FYEKMQ (reference sequence). Trimming stripped 3 bases from V and 8 bases from J, with 17 bases between. This CDR3 contains 15 residues. The CDR3 spells CASSFSGLPFDEQFF. The CDR3 nucleotides are TGTGCCAGCAGCTTCTCTGGGCTTCCATTCGATGAGCAGTTCTTC.

This rearrangement joins TRBV27 to TRBJ1-5, with a weak D call TRBD1 (5 bases). This CDR3 region has 13 residues. V lost 3 bases and J 5 bases, leaving 8 bases between the germline ends. Germline CDR1 and CDR2: MNHEY and SMNVEV (reference sequence). CDR3 in DNA: TGTGCCAGCAGTTTTTCAGGGTATCAGCCCCAGCATTTT. It translates to CASSFSGYQPQHF.

V and J are TRBV28 and TRBJ1-1; D is unclear. V was shortened by 6 bases and J by 0 bases, with 11 bases between the two germline ends. Germline loops: CDR1 MDHEN, CDR2 SYDVKM. The CDR3 length is 14 residues. The CDR3 region is CASSLLAMNTEAFF. The CDR3 DNA follows: TGTGCCAGCAGCCTACTAGCCATGAACACTGAAGCTTTCTTT.

The chain couples TRBV29-1 to TRBJ1-1; perhaps TRBD1 as D (5 bases). Germline CDR1 is SQVTM and CDR2 is ANQGSEA. The CDR3 spans 16 residues. Trimming left V 3 bases short and J 5 bases short, with 22 bases between. This CDR3 reads CSVDGRAGSLETEAFF. The CDR3 DNA is TGCAGCGTTGACGGTCGGGCAGGGTCGTTAGAAACTGAAGCTTTCTTT.

The CDR3 spells CASSPSGVEQFF. CDR3 sequence (DNA): TGTGCCAGCAGCCCGAGTGGGGTTGAGCAGTTCTTC. V is TRBV5-8 and J is TRBJ2-1; D is unresolved. V was clipped by 4 bases and J by 9 bases, with 11 bases between them. The CDR3 has 12 residues. Germline V gene data show CDR1 as SGHTS and CDR2 as YDEGEE.

This rearrangement joins TRBV10-3 to TRBJ2-1; D possibly corresponds to TRBD1 (6 bases). The germline CDR1 and CDR2 sequences are ENHRY and SYGVKD. Trimming took off 5 bases at V and 4 bases at J, with 15 bases between the two ends. The CDR3 is made up of 15 amino acids. This CDR3 reads CAISLSGDGYNEQFF. The CDR3 DNA is TGTGCCATCAGTCTCTCAGGGGATGGGTACAATGAGCAGTTCTTC.

This clone qualifies as medium-sized. The chain employs TRBV7-9 and TRBJ2-2; TRBD2 agrees at 10 bases. V shed 4 bases and J 3 bases; nucleotides not matched to a gene: 11. The CDR3 covers 18 residues. The germline V gene has CDR1 SEHNR and CDR2 FQNEAQ (reference sequence). Here the CDR3 reads CASSSTLAGVRHTGELFF. In nucleotides, the CDR3 is TGTGCCAGCAGCTCCACCCTAGCGGGAGTAAGACACACCGGGGAGCTGTTTTTT.

The V and J genes are TRBV19 and TRBJ2-5, with D uncertain. Trimming shortened V by 5 bases and J by 3 bases, and 10 bases separated the two germline ends. This CDR3 comprises 13 residues. From germline, CDR1 is LNHDA and CDR2 SQIVND (reference sequence). CDR3 bases: TGTGCCAGTAGTCCGCACCCTAAAGAGACCCAGTACTTC. As protein: CASSPHPKETQYF.

V gene TRBV10-2 combines with J gene TRBJ1-2; TRBD1 is a possible D gene (6 bases). The germline V and J ends were trimmed by 0 bases and 5 bases, with 13 bases remaining between them. The CDR3 consists of 15 residues. CDR1 is WSHSY and CDR2 is SAAADI in the germline V gene. The CDR3 loop reads CASSESIGGAYGYTF. Written as DNA, the CDR3 is TGCGCCAGCAGTGAGTCAATAGGGGGGGCGTATGGCTACACCTTC.

This chain joins TRBV5-6 and TRBJ1-1; tentative D call: TRBD1 (5 bases). The CDR3 totals 15 residues. Trimming shortened V by 0 bases and J by 0 bases, and 9 bases separated the two germline ends. The V gene's germline CDR1 is SGHDT and CDR2 YYEEEE. The CDR3 loop is CASSLDRPLNTEAFF. The CDR3 nucleotides read TGTGCCAGCAGCTTGGACAGGCCCCTGAACACTGAAGCTTTCTTT.

This chain connects TRBV7-9 to TRBJ2-5; D unresolved. Looked up from germline, CDR1 is SEHNR and CDR2 is FQNEAQ (reference sequence). This CDR3 has 13 residues. With 5 bases removed from V and 4 bases from J, the gap between germline ends came to 11 bases. CDR3 in amino acids: CASSPKLSETQYF. The DNA for the CDR3 is TGTGCCAGCAGCCCGAAGTTGTCAGAGACCCAGTACTTC.

The chain joins TRBV2 to TRBJ2-1, with TRBD2 matching 9 bases. The V and J ends lost 4 bases and 5 bases, in that order; junction bases with no gene match: 12. The CDR3 sequence is 17 residues long. Germline V lookup: CDR1 SNHLY, CDR2 FYNNEI. The CDR3 protein is CASSGSMVAGVDNEQFF. The CDR3 DNA follows: TGTGCCAGCAGTGGTTCAATGGTAGCGGGAGTGGACAATGAGCAGTTCTTC.

The rearrangement joins TRBV7-9 to TRBJ1-2; D perhaps matches TRBD1 (6 bases). V lost 3 bases, J lost 5 bases, and 10 bases lay in between. The length of the CDR3 is 13 residues. Germline CDR1 reads SEHNR; CDR2 reads FQNEAQ (reference sequence). CDR3 region: CASSFYREYGYTF. Here the CDR3 DNA reads TGTGCCAGCAGCTTTTACAGGGAGTATGGCTACACCTTC.

This chain connects TRBV9 to TRBJ2-1, with D tentatively TRBD1 (6 bases). Deletions cut 4 bases from V and 0 bases from J, with 14 bases between. The CDR3 spans 16 residues. Germline values: CDR1 SGDLS, CDR2 YYNGEE. In nucleotides, the CDR3 is TGTGCCAGCAGCTCCACCACAGGGAGCTCCTACAATGAGCAGTTCTTC. This gives the protein CASSSTTGSSYNEQFF.

This chain uses TRBV7-9 with TRBJ2-5; no firm D call. Trimming took 2 bases from V and 4 from J, leaving 2 bases between them. The CDR3 totals 11 residues. The germline CDR1 and CDR2 sequences are SEHNR and FQNEAQ (reference sequence). In DNA, the CDR3 is TGTGCCAGCAGCTTATTAGAGACCCAGTACTTC. Its protein is CASSLLETQYF.

The chain is built from TRBV13 and TRBJ2-7; TRBD1 matches at 9 bases. This CDR3 comprises 17 residues. Germline-derived CDR1 and CDR2 are PRHDT and FYEKMQ (reference sequence). V shed 0 bases, J shed 2 bases, and the junction held 8 bases outside the gene matches. The chain's CDR3 is CASSLGRTGASTYEQYF. The CDR3 coding sequence is TGTGCCAGCAGCTTAGGGAGGACAGGGGCTAGCACCTACGAGCAGTACTTC.

This chain connects TRBV11-2 to TRBJ2-7, with 8 bases matching TRBD1. CDR3 length equals 14 residues. V shed 1 base and J 2 bases; nucleotides not matched to a gene: 1. The V gene's germline CDR1 is SGHAT and CDR2 FQNNGV. The CDR3 spells CASSLGTGTYEQYF. For the CDR3, the DNA is TGTGCCAGCAGCTTAGGGACAGGGACCTACGAGCAGTACTTC.

This rearrangement joins TRBV19 to TRBJ2-2, with D possibly matching TRBD1 (6 bases). The germline gives CDR1 LNHDA, CDR2 SQIVND (reference sequence). CDR3 size: 15 residues. The germline V and J ends were trimmed by 5 bases and 5 bases, with 15 bases remaining between them. CDR3: CASSPLKGQTGELFF. As DNA, the CDR3 is TGTGCCAGTAGTCCCCTCAAGGGACAAACCGGGGAGCTGTTTTTT.

The CDR3 region has the DNA TGTGCCAGCAGCGAGGGAACAGGGACCCAAGAGACCCAGTACTTC. As protein: CASSEGTGTQETQYF. This chain connects TRBV9 to TRBJ2-5; perhaps TRBD1 as D (6 bases). This CDR3 has 15 residues. Trimming removed 3 bases from V and 1 base from J, with 13 bases in between. CDR1 and CDR2 (germline): SGDLS, YYNGEE. Full variable domain (outside the CDR3, taken from reference TRBV9 and TRBJ2-5): DSGVTQTPKHLITATGQRVTLRCSPRSGDLSVYWYQQSLDQGLQFLIQYYNGEERAKGNILERFSAQQFPDLHSELNLSSLELGDSALYFCASSEGTGTQETQYFGPGTRLLVL.